This TCR beta chain was documented in a study of Tregs in tolerant kidney transplant recipients. Overall study findings and caveats: No direct test of biological reproducibility was done here. The most relevant donor-specific Treg TCRbeta repertoire apparently came from expansion with activated donor B cells. Donor-specific Treg expansion exceeded global Treg expansion in tolerant patients, suggesting antigen drive.

Profiled with immunoSEQ multiplex PCR; TCRdb holds only in-frame clones, not every one. The sample lists more than 20,000 clones; 81% were seen once. This CDR3 has 16 amino acids. CDR1 and CDR2 from the germline V gene are LGHNA and YSLEER. The J segment lost 4 bases and the V segment lost 0 bases, leaving 6 bases of the junction unmatched. The nonmyeloablative bone marrow transplants came from related graft donors, with transient mixed chimerism. With respect to this clone: Its antigen is not known.

This rearrangement joins TRBV4-3 to TRBJ1-3, with TRBD1 matching 7 bases. Here the sequenced sample was CD8+ T cells from blood (PBMCs), taken 6 months after the transplant. The origin of this receptor is a human patient who received a combined kidney and bone marrow transplant. Some T cells may be provided by the graft donor. The CDR3 bases are TGCGCCAGCAGCCAAGACTCAGGGGGATCGGGAAACACCATATATTTT. Translation: CASSQDSGGSGNTIYF.